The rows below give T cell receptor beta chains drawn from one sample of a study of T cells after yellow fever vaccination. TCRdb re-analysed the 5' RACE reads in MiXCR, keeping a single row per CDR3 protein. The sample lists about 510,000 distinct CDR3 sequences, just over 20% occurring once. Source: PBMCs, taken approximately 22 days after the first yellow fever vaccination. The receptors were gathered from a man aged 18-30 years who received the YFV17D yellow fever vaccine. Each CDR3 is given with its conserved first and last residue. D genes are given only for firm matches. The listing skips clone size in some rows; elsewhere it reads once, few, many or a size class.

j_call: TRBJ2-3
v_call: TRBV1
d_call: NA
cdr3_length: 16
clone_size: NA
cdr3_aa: CTSSQGQGPCTDTQYF
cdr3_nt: TGCACCAGCAGCCAAGGACAGGGACCGTGCACAGATACGCAGTATTTT

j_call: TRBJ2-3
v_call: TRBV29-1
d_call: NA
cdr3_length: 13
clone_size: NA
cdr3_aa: CSVGGAGTDTQYF
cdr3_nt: TGCAGCGTTGGGGGGGCCGGCACAGATACGCAGTATTTT

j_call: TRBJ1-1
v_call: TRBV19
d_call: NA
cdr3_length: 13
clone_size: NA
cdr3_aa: CASSISPNTEAFF
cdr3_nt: TGTGCCAGTAGTATTTCGCCAAACACTGAAGCTTTCTTT

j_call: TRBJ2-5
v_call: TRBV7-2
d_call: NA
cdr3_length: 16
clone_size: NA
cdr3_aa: CASSFVAGAAQETQYF
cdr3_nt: TGTGCCAGCAGCTTTGTAGCCGGGGCGGCCCAAGAGACCCAGTACTTC

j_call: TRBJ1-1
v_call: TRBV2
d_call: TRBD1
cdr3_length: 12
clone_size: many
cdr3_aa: CASSGSGGEAFF
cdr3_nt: TGTGCCAGCAGTGGTTCAGGGGGCGAAGCTTTCTTT

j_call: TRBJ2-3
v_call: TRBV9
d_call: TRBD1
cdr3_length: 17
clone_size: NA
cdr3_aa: CASSPRGTGDSTDTQYF
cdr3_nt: TGTGCCAGCAGCCCCCGGGGGACAGGCGATAGCACAGATACGCAGTATTTT

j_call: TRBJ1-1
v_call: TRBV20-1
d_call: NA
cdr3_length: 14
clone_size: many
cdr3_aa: CSATTGLMNTEAFF
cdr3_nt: TGCAGTGCAACGACAGGCCTTATGAACACTGAAGCTTTCTTT

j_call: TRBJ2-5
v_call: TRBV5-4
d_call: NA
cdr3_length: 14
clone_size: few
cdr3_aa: CASSSQTGQETQYF
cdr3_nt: TGTGCCAGCAGCTCCCAGACAGGCCAAGAGACCCAGTACTTC

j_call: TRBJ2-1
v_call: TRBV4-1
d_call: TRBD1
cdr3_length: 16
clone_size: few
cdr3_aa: CASSQGPGQGHDEQFF
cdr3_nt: TGCGCCAGCAGCCAAGGACCGGGACAGGGTCACGATGAGCAGTTCTTC

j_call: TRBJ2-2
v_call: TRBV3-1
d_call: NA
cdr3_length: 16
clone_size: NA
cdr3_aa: CASSQDPGLYTGELFF
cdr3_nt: TGTGCCAGCAGCCAAGACCCGGGGCTTTACACCGGGGAGCTGTTTTTT

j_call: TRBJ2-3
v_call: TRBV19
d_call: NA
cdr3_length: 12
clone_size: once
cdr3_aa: CASSIHRDTQYF
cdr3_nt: TGTGCCAGTAGTATACACAGGGATACGCAGTATTTT

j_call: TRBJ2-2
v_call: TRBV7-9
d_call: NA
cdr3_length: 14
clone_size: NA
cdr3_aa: CASNRARNTGELFF
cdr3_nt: TGTGCCAGCAACAGGGCCCGAAACACCGGGGAGCTGTTTTTT

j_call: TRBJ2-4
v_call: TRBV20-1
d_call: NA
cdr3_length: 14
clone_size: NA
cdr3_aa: CSASDSWSKNIQYF
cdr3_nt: TGCAGTGCTTCCGACAGTTGGTCCAAAAACATTCAGTACTTC

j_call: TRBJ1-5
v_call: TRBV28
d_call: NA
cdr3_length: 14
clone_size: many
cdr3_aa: CASSPPTIRQPQHF
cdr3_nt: TGTGCCAGCAGTCCCCCGACCATCCGGCAGCCCCAGCATTTT

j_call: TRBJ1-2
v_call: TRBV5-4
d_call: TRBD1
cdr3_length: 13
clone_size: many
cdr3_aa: CASSPDRNYGYTF
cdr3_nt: TGTGCCAGCAGCCCGGACAGGAACTATGGCTACACCTTC

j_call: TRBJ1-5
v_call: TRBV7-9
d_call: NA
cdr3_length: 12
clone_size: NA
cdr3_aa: CASSRGPQPQHF
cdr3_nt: TGTGCCAGCAGCCGTGGGCCCCAGCCCCAGCATTTT

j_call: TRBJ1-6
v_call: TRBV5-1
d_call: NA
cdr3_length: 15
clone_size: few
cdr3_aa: CASLPSPGYNSPLHF
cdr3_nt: TGCGCCAGCTTGCCAAGTCCAGGGTATAATTCACCCCTCCACTTT

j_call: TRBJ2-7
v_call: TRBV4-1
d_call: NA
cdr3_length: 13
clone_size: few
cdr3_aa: CASSQAVNYEQYF
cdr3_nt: TGCGCCAGCAGCCAAGCGGTGAACTACGAGCAGTACTTC

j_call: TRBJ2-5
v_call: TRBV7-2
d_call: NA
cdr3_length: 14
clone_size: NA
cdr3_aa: CASSQRPQGETQYF
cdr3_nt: TGTGCCAGCAGCCAAAGACCCCAGGGGGAGACCCAGTACTTC

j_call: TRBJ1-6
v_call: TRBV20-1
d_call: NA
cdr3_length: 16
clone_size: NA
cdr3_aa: CSARDLGVPYNSPLHF
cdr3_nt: TGCAGTGCTAGAGATCTGGGGGTCCCCTATAATTCACCCCTCCACTTT

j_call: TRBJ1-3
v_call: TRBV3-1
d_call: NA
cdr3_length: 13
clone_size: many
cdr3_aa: CASSQAAGNTIYF
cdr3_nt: TGTGCCAGCAGCCAGGCGGCTGGAAACACCATATATTTT

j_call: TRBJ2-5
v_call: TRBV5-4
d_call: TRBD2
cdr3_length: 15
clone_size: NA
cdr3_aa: CASSSSTSGAQTQYF
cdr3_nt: TGTGCCAGCAGCTCCTCGACTAGCGGGGCTCAGACCCAGTACTTC

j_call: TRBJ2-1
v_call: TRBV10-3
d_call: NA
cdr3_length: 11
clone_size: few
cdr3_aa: CAIGPYNEQFF
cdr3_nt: TGTGCCATCGGCCCGTACAATGAGCAGTTCTTC

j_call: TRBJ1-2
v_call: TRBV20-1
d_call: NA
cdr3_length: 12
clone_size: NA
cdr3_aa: CSARDGGDGYTF
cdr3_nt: TGCAGTGCTAGAGATGGAGGGGATGGCTACACCTTC

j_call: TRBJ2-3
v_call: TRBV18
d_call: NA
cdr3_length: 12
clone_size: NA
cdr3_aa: CASSPMTDTQYF
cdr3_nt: TGTGCCAGCTCACCAATGACAGATACGCAGTATTTT

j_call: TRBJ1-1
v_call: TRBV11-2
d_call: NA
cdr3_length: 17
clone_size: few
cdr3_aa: CASSLDGFAGMNTEAFF
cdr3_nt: TGTGCCAGCAGCTTAGATGGCTTCGCAGGGATGAACACTGAAGCTTTCTTT

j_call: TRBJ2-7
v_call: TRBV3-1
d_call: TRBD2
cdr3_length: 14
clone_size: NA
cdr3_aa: CASSPSGGGSEQYF
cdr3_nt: TGTGCCAGCAGCCCCAGCGGGGGCGGCTCCGAGCAGTACTTC

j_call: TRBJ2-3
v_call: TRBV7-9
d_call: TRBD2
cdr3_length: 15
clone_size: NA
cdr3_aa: CASSLPAGGQDTQYF
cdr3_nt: TGTGCCAGCAGCTTGCCGGCGGGGGGGCAGGATACGCAGTATTTT

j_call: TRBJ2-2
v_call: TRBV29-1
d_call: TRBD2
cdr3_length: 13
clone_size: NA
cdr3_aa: CSVAGTSHGELFF
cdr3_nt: TGCAGCGTTGCCGGGACTAGCCACGGGGAGCTGTTTTTT

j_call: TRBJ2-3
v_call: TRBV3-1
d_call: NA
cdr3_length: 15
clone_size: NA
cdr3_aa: CASSQVPDRTDTQYF
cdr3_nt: TGTGCCAGCAGCCAAGTCCCGGATAGGACAGATACGCAGTATTTT

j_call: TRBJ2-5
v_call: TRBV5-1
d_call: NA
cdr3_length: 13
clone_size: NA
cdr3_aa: CASSKGRGETQYF
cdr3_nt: TGCGCCAGCAGCAAGGGACGGGGAGAGACCCAGTACTTC

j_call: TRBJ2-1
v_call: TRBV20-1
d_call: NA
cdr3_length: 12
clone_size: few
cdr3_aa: CSAPSDYNEQFF
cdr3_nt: TGCAGTGCACCCAGCGACTACAATGAGCAGTTCTTC

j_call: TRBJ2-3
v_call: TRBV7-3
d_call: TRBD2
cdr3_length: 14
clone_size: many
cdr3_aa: CASKIGGAADTQYF
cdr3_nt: TGTGCCAGCAAAATCGGGGGGGCGGCAGATACGCAGTATTTT

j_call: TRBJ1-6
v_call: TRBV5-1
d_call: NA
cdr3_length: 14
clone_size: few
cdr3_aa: CASSSARSPSPLHF
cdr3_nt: TGCGCCAGCAGCTCCGCCAGGTCTCCTTCGCCCCTCCACTTT

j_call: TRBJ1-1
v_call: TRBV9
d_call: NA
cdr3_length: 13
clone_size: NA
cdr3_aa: CASSVLGETEAFF
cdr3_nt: TGTGCCAGCAGCGTCCTGGGGGAAACTGAAGCTTTCTTT

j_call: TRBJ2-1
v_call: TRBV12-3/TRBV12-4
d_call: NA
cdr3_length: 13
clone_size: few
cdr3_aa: CASYRSSYNEQFF
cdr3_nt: TGTGCCAGCTACCGGAGCTCCTACAATGAGCAGTTCTTC

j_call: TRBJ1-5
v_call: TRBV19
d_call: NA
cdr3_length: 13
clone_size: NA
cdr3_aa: CASNNGRNQPQHF
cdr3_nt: TGTGCCAGTAACAACGGGCGAAATCAGCCCCAGCATTTT

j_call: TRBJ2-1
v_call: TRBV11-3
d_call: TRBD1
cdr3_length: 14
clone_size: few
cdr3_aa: CASSLGTGRNEQFF
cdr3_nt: TGTGCCAGCAGCTTAGGGACAGGGAGGAATGAGCAGTTCTTC

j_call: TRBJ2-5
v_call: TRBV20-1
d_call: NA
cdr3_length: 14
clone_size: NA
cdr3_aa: CSARDQGHLGTQYF
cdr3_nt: TGCAGTGCTAGAGATCAGGGCCACCTGGGGACCCAGTACTTC

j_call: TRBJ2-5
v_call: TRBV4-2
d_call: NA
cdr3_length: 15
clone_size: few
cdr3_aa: CASSQVGDFSETQYF
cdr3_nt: TGTGCCAGCAGCCAAGTGGGGGATTTTTCGGAGACCCAGTACTTC

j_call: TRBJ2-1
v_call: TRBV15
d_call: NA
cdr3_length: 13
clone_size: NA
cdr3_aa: CATSRGQGNEQFF
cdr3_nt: TGTGCCACCAGCAGAGGTCAGGGGAATGAGCAGTTCTTC

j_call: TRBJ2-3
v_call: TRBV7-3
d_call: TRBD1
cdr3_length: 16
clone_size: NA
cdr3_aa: CASSQTGAKRTDTQYF
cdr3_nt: TGTGCCAGCAGCCAGACAGGGGCCAAAAGGACAGATACGCAGTATTTT

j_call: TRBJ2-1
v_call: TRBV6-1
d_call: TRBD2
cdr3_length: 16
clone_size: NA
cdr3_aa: CASSRLGLAGKNEQFF
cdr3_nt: TGTGCCAGCAGTCGACTTGGACTAGCGGGGAAGAATGAGCAGTTCTTC

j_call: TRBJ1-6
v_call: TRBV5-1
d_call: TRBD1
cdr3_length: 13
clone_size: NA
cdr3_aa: CASREDRNSPLHF
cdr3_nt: TGCGCCAGCAGAGAGGACAGGAATTCACCCCTCCACTTT

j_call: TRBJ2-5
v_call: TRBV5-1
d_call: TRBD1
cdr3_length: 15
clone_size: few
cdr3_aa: CASRPRGGWRETQYF
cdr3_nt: TGCGCCAGCAGACCAAGAGGGGGCTGGAGAGAGACCCAGTACTTC

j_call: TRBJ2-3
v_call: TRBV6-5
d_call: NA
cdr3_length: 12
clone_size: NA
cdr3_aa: CATGTAPRTQYF
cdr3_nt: TGTGCCACCGGGACTGCCCCTAGGACGCAGTATTTT

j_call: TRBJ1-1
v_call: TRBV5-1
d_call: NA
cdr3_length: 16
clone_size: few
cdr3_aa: CASSLYRAGMNTEAFF
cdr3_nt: TGCGCCAGCAGCTTGTACAGGGCTGGGATGAACACTGAAGCTTTCTTT

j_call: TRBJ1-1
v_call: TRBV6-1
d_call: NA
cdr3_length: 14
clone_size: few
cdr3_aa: CASFWGLGGTEAFF
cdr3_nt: TGTGCCAGCTTTTGGGGTTTAGGCGGAACTGAAGCTTTCTTT

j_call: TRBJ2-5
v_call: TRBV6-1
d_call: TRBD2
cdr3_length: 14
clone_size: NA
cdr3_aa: CASSPAGGKETQYF
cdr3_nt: TGTGCCAGCAGTCCTGCGGGGGGCAAAGAGACCCAGTACTTC

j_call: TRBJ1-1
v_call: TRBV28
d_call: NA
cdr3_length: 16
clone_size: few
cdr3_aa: CASRTPKPTVNTEAFF
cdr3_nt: TGTGCCAGCAGGACACCGAAACCGACAGTGAACACTGAAGCTTTCTTT

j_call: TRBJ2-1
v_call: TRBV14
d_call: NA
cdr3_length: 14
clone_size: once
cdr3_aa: CASSQPEGYNEQFF
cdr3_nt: TGTGCCAGCAGCCAACCTGAGGGGTACAATGAGCAGTTCTTC

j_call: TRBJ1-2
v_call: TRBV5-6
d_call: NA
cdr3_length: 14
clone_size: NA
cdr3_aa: CASQTAGVNYGYTF
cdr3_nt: TGTGCCAGTCAGACGGCAGGGGTTAACTATGGCTACACCTTC

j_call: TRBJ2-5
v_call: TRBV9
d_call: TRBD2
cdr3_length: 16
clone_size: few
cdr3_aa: CASSVGTSGVEETQYF
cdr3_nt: TGTGCCAGCAGCGTAGGCACTAGCGGGGTTGAGGAGACCCAGTACTTC